These 23 T cell receptor beta chains were all obtained from the same sample, sequenced in a study of CD8+ T cells in alopecia areata. Following RNA extraction, reverse transcription yielded cDNA that acted as the sequencing template. Method: immunoSEQ multiplex PCR; TCRdb's copy keeps in-frame clones and lacks some. This sample has about 200,000 clones, with about 56% found just once. The sample was CD8+ T cells sorted from blood. The source is a human donor in good health.

This clone was detected a few times. The chain couples TRBV6-1 to TRBJ2-3, with TRBD2 as a possible D gene (5 bases). In germline, CDR1 is MNHNS, CDR2 SASEGT. Trimming stripped 5 bases from V and 0 bases from J, with 12 bases between. This CDR3 has 15 amino acids. For the CDR3, the DNA is TGTGCCAGCAGTCTTGACGGAGGTAGCACAGATACGCAGTATTTT. Translated: CASSLDGGSTDTQYF.

The chain recombines TRBV5-1 with TRBJ2-7; possible D gene TRBD1, 6 bases. The CDR3 contains 13 residues. Trimming removed 1 base at V and 3 bases at J, with 8 bases between. The germline V gene encodes CDR1 SGHRS and CDR2 YFSETQ. CDR3 loop: CASSLTGIYEQYF. The CDR3, as DNA: TGCGCCAGCAGCTTGACAGGGATCTACGAGCAGTACTTC.

CDR3 in amino acids: CASSQALAGYEQYF. CDR3 in DNA: TGCGCCAGCAGCCAAGCACTAGCGGGGTACGAGCAGTACTTC. The chain couples TRBV4-1 to TRBJ2-7; 10 nucleotides align to TRBD2. This CDR3 has 14 residues. Trimming cost V 1 base and J 4 bases; bases outside gene matches: 1. CDR1 and CDR2 (germline): MGHRA, YSYEKL.

V gene TRBV4-1 combines with J gene TRBJ2-5, with TRBD2 matching 8 bases. J gave up 1 base and V 4 bases, and 2 bases lay outside the gene matches. This CDR3 is built from 14 residues. Germline V CDR1 and CDR2: MGHRA, YSYEKL. CDR3 protein: CASSPSGSQETQYF. CDR3 nucleotide sequence: TGCGCCAGCAGCCCGAGCGGGAGCCAAGAGACCCAGTACTTC.

Comment on this clone: The same CDR3 also results from other DNA sequences found in this sample. V is TRBV12-5 and J is TRBJ1-1, with unresolved D. Trimming cost V 1 base and J 1 base, with 4 bases left between them. CDR3 length: 13 residues. Germline CDR1 and CDR2: LGHNT and FRNRAP. The CDR3 nucleotides read TGTGCTAGTGGTTTGGGAGGGAACACTGAAGCTTTCTTT. Protein sequence: CASGLGGNTEAFF.

This clone was seen only a few times. V and J are TRBV6-1 and TRBJ2-5; 10 nucleotides agree with TRBD1. The V gene end was trimmed by 0 bases and the J gene end by 5 bases; junction bases not matched to a gene: 9. This CDR3 region has 17 residues. Looked up from germline, CDR1 is MNHNS and CDR2 is SASEGT. CDR3 DNA sequence: TGTGCCAGCAGTGAAGCCGGGACAGGGGCCCTCGGGGAGACCCAGTACTTC. It encodes CASSEAGTGALGETQYF.

This clone was found once. The V gene is TRBV4-1, the J gene TRBJ2-7; D might be TRBD1 (5 bases). V was shortened by 0 bases and J by 3 bases, with 12 bases between the two germline ends. The germline gives CDR1 MGHRA, CDR2 YSYEKL. This CDR3 spans 15 amino acids. DNA for the CDR3: TGCGCCAGCAGCCAAGAAGCGCGACAGAGCTACGAGCAGTACTTC. It is translated as CASSQEARQSYEQYF.

Notes on this clone: Distinct nucleotide sequences in the sample also encode this CDR3. The chain is built from TRBV4-1 and TRBJ2-5; the D gene is possibly TRBD1 (6 bases). The length of the CDR3 is 12 residues. The V and J ends lost 4 bases and 5 bases respectively, with 8 bases between them. Germline CDR1 MGHRA, CDR2 YSYEKL. The chain's CDR3 is CASSPRGETQYF. CDR3 in DNA: TGCGCCAGCAGCCCTAGGGGGGAGACCCAGTACTTC.

The gene calls are TRBV27 and TRBJ2-1, with 7 bases lining up with TRBD2. The length of the CDR3 is 13 residues. The V segment lost 5 bases and the J segment 8 bases; nucleotides outside the gene matches: 6. Germline V gene sequence: CDR1 MNHEY, CDR2 SMNVEV (reference sequence). The CDR3 bases are TGTGCCAGCAGTAACCCCCGGGGGGATGAGCAGTTCTTC. It is translated as CASSNPRGDEQFF.

Concerning this clone itself: The same CDR3 also results from other DNA sequences found in this sample. V and J are TRBV29-1 and TRBJ2-1; 7 nucleotides match TRBD1. The CDR3 is 13 amino acids. Losses at the gene ends were 2 bases for V and 4 bases for J; bases not matched to a gene: 2. The V gene's germline CDR1 is SQVTM and CDR2 ANQGSEA. CDR3 in DNA: TGCAGCGTTGAAACAGGGGCTTACAATGAGCAGTTCTTC. Encoded protein: CSVETGAYNEQFF.

The V gene is TRBV6-6, the J gene TRBJ2-3; 10 bases map to TRBD2. The CDR3 length is 16 residues. Germline CDR1 reads MNHNY; CDR2 reads SVGAGI (reference sequence). J was trimmed by 3 bases and V by 2 bases; bases with no gene match: 5. This CDR3 is CASSYIAGGGTDTQYF. CDR3 DNA sequence: TGTGCCAGCAGTTACATAGCGGGGGGAGGAACAGATACGCAGTATTTT.

This chain connects TRBV29-1 to TRBJ1-1; D uncertain. Germline V CDR1 and CDR2: SQVTM, ANQGSEA. The CDR3 spans 16 residues. V lost 3 bases and J lost 1, with 18 bases in between. The CDR3: CSVDPFTWGENTEAFF. The CDR3 DNA reads TGCAGCGTTGACCCGTTTACCTGGGGAGAGAACACTGAAGCTTTCTTT.

V gene TRBV4-1 combines with J gene TRBJ2-4; D might be TRBD1 (6 bases). The CDR3 loop spans 16 amino acids. V shed 4 bases and J shed 9 bases, with 22 bases lying between them. In germline, CDR1 is MGHRA, CDR2 YSYEKL. This CDR3 reads CASSPGAQVGFGIQYF. DNA of the CDR3: TGCGCCAGCAGCCCAGGGGCCCAGGTTGGGTTTGGCATTCAGTACTTC.

This clone has just a few counts. CDR3 sequence reads: CASSSPGGEQYF. The CDR3, as DNA: TGTGCCAGCAGTTCCCCGGGAGGCGAGCAGTACTTC. This chain links TRBV28 with TRBJ2-7, with TRBD2 matching over 7 bases. This CDR3 region has 12 residues. The V segment lost 4 bases and the J segment 6 bases; nucleotides outside the gene matches: 3. Germline loops: CDR1 MDHEN, CDR2 SYDVKM.

V is TRBV5-6 and J is TRBJ1-2; 9 nucleotides line up with TRBD1. This CDR3 has 15 residues. The germline gives CDR1 SGHDT, CDR2 YYEEEE. J gave up 5 bases and V 3 bases, and 8 bases lay outside the gene matches. Here the CDR3 reads CASSSGTGSLYGYTF. Written as DNA, the CDR3 is TGTGCCAGCAGCTCCGGGACAGGGAGTTTATATGGCTACACCTTC.

The genes are TRBV19 and TRBJ2-6; D call uncertain. The CDR3 spans 15 residues. With 1 base removed from V and 0 bases from J, the gap between germline ends came to 4 bases. Germline V gene sequence: CDR1 LNHDA, CDR2 SQIVND (reference sequence). DNA for the CDR3: TGTGCCAGTAGTATAGCCGGCTCTGGGGCCAACGTCCTGACTTTC. It encodes CASSIAGSGANVLTF.

V and J are TRBV4-1 and TRBJ1-1; 7 positions match TRBD1. Trimming took 4 bases from V and 0 from J; bases not matched to a gene: 5. This CDR3 is built from 15 residues. Germline assignment: CDR1 MGHRA and CDR2 YSYEKL. The CDR3 bases are TGCGCCAGCAGCCCAGGGGGGAACGTGAACACTGAAGCTTTCTTT. Protein product: CASSPGGNVNTEAFF.

This clone showed up just a few times. The V and J genes are TRBV12-5 and TRBJ2-1; no firm D call. Trimming left V 0 bases short and J 0 bases short, with 15 bases between. The CDR3 spans 18 residues. Germline V gives CDR1 LGHNT, CDR2 FRNRAP. The CDR3 coding sequence is TGTGCTAGTGGTTTGGTAACAACCTACACCCTCTCCTACAATGAGCAGTTCTTC. Protein: CASGLVTTYTLSYNEQFF.

The chain links TRBV2 to TRBJ2-1, with D uncertain. CDR3 length: 15 amino acids. Per the germline V gene, CDR1 is SNHLY and CDR2 is FYNNEI. V gave up 3 bases and J gave up 0 bases, with 9 bases separating them. The CDR3 is CASSEKLPSYNEQFF. CDR3 bases: TGTGCCAGCAGTGAGAAGCTTCCCTCCTACAATGAGCAGTTCTTC.

CDR3 protein: CATSLSGNEQFF. CDR3 nucleotides: TGTGCCACCAGCTTATCCGGTAATGAGCAGTTCTTC. The chain uses TRBV15 and TRBJ2-1, with no clear D. Trimming removed 5 bases from V and 7 bases from J, with 9 bases in between. The CDR3 totals 12 residues. Germline CDR1 is LNHNV and CDR2 is YYDKDF (reference sequence).

V usage is TRBV29-1 and J usage is TRBJ1-2; 12 bases line up with TRBD1. The germline V gene encodes CDR1 SQVTM and CDR2 ANQGSEA. V trimming: 3 bases; J trimming: 3 bases; junction bases outside the gene matches: 11. The CDR3 consists of 17 residues. The CDR3 loop is CSVDLRDRGLGYYGYTF. The DNA of the CDR3 is TGCAGCGTTGACCTCCGGGACAGGGGGCTCGGATACTATGGCTACACCTTC.

The V gene is TRBV15, the J gene TRBJ2-3, with TRBD2 as a possible D gene (5 bases). V was shortened by 4 bases and J by 6 bases, with 11 bases between the two germline ends. This CDR3 has 13 amino acids. Germline V gives CDR1 LNHNV, CDR2 YYDKDF (reference sequence). The CDR3 DNA reads TGTGCCACCAGCACCCGGCGAGGGGATACGCAGTATTTT. Translated, it gives CATSTRRGDTQYF.

This rearrangement joins TRBV13 to TRBJ2-7, with TRBD2 matching 12 bases. Germline CDR1 is PRHDT and CDR2 is FYEKMQ (reference sequence). This CDR3 is built from 16 residues. V shed 5 bases, J shed 5 bases, and the junction held 10 bases outside the gene matches. CDR3 loop: CASSVTSGGPLDEQYF. CDR3 DNA sequence: TGTGCCAGCAGCGTTACTAGCGGGGGGCCTTTAGACGAGCAGTACTTC.